A single sample gave rise to the 2 T cell receptor beta chains below, sequenced in a study of persistence of HIV-infected CD4 T cells. Anti-CD3/anti-CD28 beads served as a nonspecific positive control stimulus. CD4+ T cells upregulating both CD40 ligand and CD69 were sorted as responding cells. The libraries were made with immunoSEQ version 4 in survey mode. Sequencing was performed with immunoSEQ multiplex PCR; in TCRdb, only in-frame clones are kept and a portion is missing. The sample includes 40,000 to 45,000 clones, roughly nine tenths of them seen just once. Their antigens are not known. The input for sequencing was CD4+ T cells sorted from PBMCs after approximately 20-hour stimulation, taken from a patient who received antiretroviral therapy. The source of these receptors is an adult man with HIV who was CMV-seropositive.

This chain's CDR3 is CATSDTGQTYEQYF. The CDR3 DNA sequence: TGTGCCACCAGTGATACTGGACAGACCTACGAGCAGTACTTC. The V and J genes are TRBV24-1 and TRBJ2-7; D may be TRBD1 (6 bases). Trimming removed 3 bases at V and 2 bases at J, with 10 bases between. Germline V gene data show CDR1 as KGHDR and CDR2 as SFDVKD. This CDR3 has 14 amino acids.

The chain recombines TRBV4-1 with TRBJ2-3, with 11 bases that match TRBD2. Germline trimming cut 1 base from V and 5 bases from J; bases unmatched to any gene: 8. The CDR3 loop spans 17 amino acids. Germline V gives CDR1 MGHRA, CDR2 YSYEKL. CDR3 sequence: CASSQVATSGGEDTQYF. The CDR3 bases are TGCGCCAGCAGCCAAGTCGCAACTAGCGGGGGCGAAGATACGCAGTATTTT.